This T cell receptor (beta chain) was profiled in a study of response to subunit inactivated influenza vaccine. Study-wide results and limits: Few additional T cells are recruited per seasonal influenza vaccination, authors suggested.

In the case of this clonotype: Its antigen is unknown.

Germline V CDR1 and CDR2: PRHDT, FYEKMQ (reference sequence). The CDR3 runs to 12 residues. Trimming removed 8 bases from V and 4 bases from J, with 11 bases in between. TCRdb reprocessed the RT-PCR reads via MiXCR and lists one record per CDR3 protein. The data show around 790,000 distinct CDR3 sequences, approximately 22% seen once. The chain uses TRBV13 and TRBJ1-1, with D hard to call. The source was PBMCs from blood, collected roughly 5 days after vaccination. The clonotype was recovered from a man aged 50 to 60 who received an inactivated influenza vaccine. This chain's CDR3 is CASEGPGTEAFF. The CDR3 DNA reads TGTGCCAGCGAGGGTCCTGGCACTGAAGCTTTCTTT.